This T cell receptor beta chain appears in the sequencing data of a study of cytomegalovirus exposure and HLA in healthy donors. With respect to this clone: Antigen specificity is unknown.

CDR3 length: 13 amino acids. Looked up from germline, CDR1 is SGHKS and CDR2 is YYEKEE (reference sequence). The ends were cut back, 4 bases at V and 3 bases at J, with 8 bases in the middle. Healthy people donating bone marrow made up the donors. Points from the study as a whole: Reported results showed that the classifier diagnosed cytomegalovirus status with high specificity and sensitivity. Presence/absence results assume similar sequencing depth per donor, which may not hold. V- and J-gene trimming in TCR beta was tied to a missense DCLRE1C variant by an analysis performed later.

Primers included in the PCR were 60 Vbeta and 13 Jbeta primers. Repertoires were generated with immunoSEQ multiplex PCR, while TCRdb's copy carries only in-frame clones and drops some. Among 100,000 to 130,000 clones listed, 77% were seen once. The chain combines TRBV5-5 with TRBJ1-3, with D uncertain. This clonotype was sampled from a male donor in good health and CMV-seronegative. Sequences were obtained from PBMCs. The CDR3 nucleotides are TGTGCCAGCAGCCTGCTCGGTGGAAACACCATATATTTT. Protein sequence: CASSLLGGNTIYF.